The present TCR beta chain was sequenced within a study of blood T cell repertoires in COVID-19 (dated by TCRdb to about 2020). About the investigation overall: Samples covering the acute and convalescent phases of COVID-19 were provided by collaborators in the United States, Italy and Spain. The repertoires were released in a freely available public database intended as a resource for research on the immune response to SARS-CoV-2. Where HLA class I and class II types were available, the types were taken from metadata supplied by the sample provider, not from assay-based typing. Deeply sampled blood TCRbeta repertoires from subjects exposed to, actively infected with, or recovered from COVID-19 were included in the dataset. The material from the prospective study consisted of cDNA or gDNA derived from T cells, B-cell-depleted T cells, or PBMCs. The samples were drawn from the first 160 participants of the ongoing ImmuneRACE study and from 1,254 subjects provided by 6 global collaborators. The sample metadata nearly always contained a de-identified subject ID, COVID-19 status, age in years and sex.

CDR1 and CDR2 (MNHEY, SVGEGT) derive from the germline V gene. Clipping removes 5 bases from V and 1 base from J, with 10 as the unmatched junction base count. Including cysteine and phenylalanine, the CDR3 has 16 amino acids. The CDR3 DNA has 48 bases and is translated from base 1. TCRbeta CDR3 regions were amplified from genomic DNA using the immunoSEQ Assay, a bias-controlled multiplex PCR. Processing in the source paper ran as follows. Within the assay, amplification of reference gene primers was used to estimate how many nucleated cells each sample contained. To quantify the absolute abundance of each unique TCRbeta CDR3 rearrangement, sequence reads were collapsed and filtered. For each sample, productive Simpson clonality was calculated by taking the square root of Simpson's diversity index across productive rearrangements. The immuneACCESS repertoire file appears here via TCRdb, limited to in-frame rearrangements. These files lack a portion of the clones; in checked studies, under half of the deficit traces to unresolved V genes, and the cause of the others is not known. Clone size and V and J calls were adopted from that table, with D and trimming inferred from the DNA. In all, the sample holds about 370,000 clones, and approximately 88% of those were seen once. The ten largest make up around 3% of the sample.

Summary of the overall study and its limitations: The quantity of clinical and demographic metadata differed by source and by participant and was supplied without curation.

With regard to this clone: The specificity of this receptor is unknown. Base-call qualities are not available, and no considerably larger clone is one nucleotide away.

One collaborating source in Seattle enrolled patients while the patients were actively infected and followed the patients over time throughout the course of disease. Each collaborating institution followed its own protocols to collect whole blood in K2EDTA tubes. Collaborator samples were shipped for TCRbeta analysis as frozen whole blood, isolated PBMCs, or DNA extracted from either sample type. The origin of this receptor is a woman aged 25-40 years with COVID-19, enrolled during active disease. Here the chain combines TRBV6-2 or TRBV6-3 and TRBJ1-2; 7 junctional bases match TRBD1. Sequenced material: peripheral blood. DNA sequence: TGTGCCAGCAGTCTTACTGGGACAGACCTTAACTATGGCTACACCTTC. Its translation reads: CASSLTGTDLNYGYTF.